The 20 T cell receptor beta chains below were found in one sample sequenced in a study of molecular identifiers for immune sequencing clone quantification. TCRdb redid the calling of the PCR reads with MiXCR, one entry per CDR3 protein. The table has 300,000 to 400,000 distinct CDR3 sequences, 24% seen once; the top ten hold around 0.7%. Sequencing was done on a sample of naive CD8+ T cells from blood, with Jurkat cell RNA spiked in. Regarding subset: FACS-sorted CD8+CD4-CCR7+CD45RA+ naive T cells. Every receptor here comes from a human donor in good health. Some libraries in this study had Jurkat cell RNA spiked in.

This clonotype was found many times. The rearrangement links TRBV9 to TRBJ2-2; D uncertain. Germline CDR1 reads SGDLS; CDR2 reads YYNGEE. The CDR3 extends over 14 amino acids. The V and J ends lost 0 bases and 4 bases respectively, with 7 bases between them. In nucleotides, the CDR3 is TGTGCCAGCAGCGTAGGCAGAACCACCGGGGAGCTGTTTTTT. Protein sequence: CASSVGRTTGELFF.

A few counts support this clonotype. V gene TRBV27 combines with J gene TRBJ2-5, with D maybe TRBD2 (6 bases). CDR1 and CDR2 (germline): MNHEY, SMNVEV (reference sequence). This CDR3 is 14 amino acids long. V was trimmed by 0 bases and J by 4 bases, leaving 9 bases between them. CDR3: CASSLSVGGETQYF. DNA of the CDR3: TGTGCCAGCAGTTTATCTGTGGGGGGAGAGACCCAGTACTTC.

This clonotype was picked up a small number of times. Germline is not matched at one junction end, which may reflect a read error. The chain is built from TRBV7-2 and TRBJ2-7; D perhaps matches TRBD1 (6 bases). The CDR3 has 13 residues. The V gene's germline CDR1 is SGHTA and CDR2 FQGNSA. The CDR3 DNA reads as TGTGCCAGCAAGAAGGACAGACTCTACGAGCGGTACTTC. Amino acids: CASKKDRLYERYF. The full variable domain, rest sourced from reference TRBV7-2 and TRBJ2-7, is GAGVSQSPSNKVTEKGKDVELRCDPISGHTALYWYRQSLGQGLEFLIYFQGNSAPDKSGLPSDRFSAERTGGSVSTLTIQRTQQEDSAVYLCASKKDRLYERYFGPGTRLTVT.

J is TRBJ2-1 and V is TRBV15; weak D call: TRBD2 (5 bases). The germline V gene encodes CDR1 LNHNV and CDR2 YYDKDF (reference sequence). This CDR3 has 13 residues. The germline V and J ends were trimmed by 10 bases and 4 bases, with 14 bases remaining between them. CDR3 protein: CAIRAVGYNEQFF. The CDR3 DNA follows: TGTGCCATACGAGCGGTAGGGTACAATGAGCAGTTCTTC.

This clonotype has just a few counts. The rearrangement links TRBV5-6 to TRBJ2-7; TRBD2 matches 8 bases. J lost 0 bases, V lost 4 bases, and 12 bases had no gene match. This CDR3 spans 17 amino acids. Germline V gene data show CDR1 as SGHDT and CDR2 as YYEEEE. The CDR3 here is CASSPHLEAGDSYEQYF. In DNA form, the CDR3 reads TGTGCCAGCAGCCCACATCTCGAAGCGGGGGACTCCTACGAGCAGTACTTC.

The genes are TRBV7-9 and TRBJ2-5, with 10 bases matching TRBD2. The V gene end was trimmed by 1 base and the J gene end by 5 bases; junction bases not matched to a gene: 10. Germline assignment: CDR1 SEHNR and CDR2 FQNEAQ (reference sequence). This CDR3 is built from 17 residues. The DNA of the CDR3 is TGTGCCAGCAGCTTAGGGGTGGCTAGCGGGAGTTCGGAGACCCAGTACTTC. Its protein product is CASSLGVASGSSETQYF.

The table lists this clonotype with a few counts. The chain uses TRBV6-6 and TRBJ2-3; D unresolved. This CDR3 is 14 amino acids long. Trimming pared 3 bases from V and 2 bases from J, leaving 9 bases between. Germline assignment: CDR1 MNHNY and CDR2 SVGAGI (reference sequence). The CDR3 DNA reads TGTGCCAGCAGTTATGTAACCAACACAGATACGCAGTATTTT. Protein: CASSYVTNTDTQYF.

As regards this clonotype: This may be a read error: a much more frequent sequence differs by one nucleotide. The rearrangement joins TRBV20-1 to TRBJ2-7; D may match TRBD1 or TRBD2 (5 bases each). CDR3 length: 13 residues. The germline CDR1 and CDR2 sequences are DFQATT and SNEGSKA (reference sequence). The CDR3 DNA reads as TGCAGTGCTGTCCGGGACCAACTTTACGCGCAGTACTTC. This gives the protein CSAVRDQLYAQYF.

There are a few counts of this clonotype. The chain has TRBV27 and TRBJ2-2; 7 nucleotides align to TRBD1. This CDR3 is built from 14 residues. Germline V CDR1 and CDR2: MNHEY, SMNVEV (reference sequence). The V and J ends lost 1 base and 6 bases, in that order; junction bases with no gene match: 2. The CDR3 nucleotides are TGTGCCAGCAGTTTATTGAGGGGGCCCGGGGAGCTGTTTTTT. This sequence encodes CASSLLRGPGELFF.

The genes are TRBV2 and TRBJ2-7, with no clear D. Germline V gene sequence: CDR1 SNHLY, CDR2 FYNNEI. There are 15 residues in the CDR3. V was pared by 3 bases and J by 3 bases, with 15 bases between. The CDR3 protein is CASSDARLSFYEQYF. DNA for the CDR3: TGTGCCAGCAGTGATGCGCGCTTGAGTTTCTACGAGCAGTACTTC.

The chain links TRBV18 to TRBJ2-2, with 9 bases that match TRBD1. The CDR3 has 16 residues. Germline CDR1 KGHSH, CDR2 LQKENI. J was trimmed by 5 bases and V by 3 bases; bases with no gene match: 7. CDR3 in amino acids: CASSPPPGQGTGELFF. The CDR3 region has the DNA TGTGCCAGCTCACCGCCTCCGGGACAGGGAACCGGGGAGCTGTTTTTT.

This clonotype was picked up many times. The chain joins TRBV28 to TRBJ2-3; D may be TRBD2 (6 bases). The CDR3 has 14 residues. CDR1 and CDR2 (germline): MDHEN, SYDVKM. V dropped 6 bases and J dropped 5 bases, with 15 bases sitting between them. This CDR3 reads CASSSSDGEDTQYF. The CDR3 bases are TGTGCCAGCAGCTCTAGCGACGGGGAAGATACGCAGTATTTT.

V gene TRBV7-9 combines with J gene TRBJ2-1; 9 bases align to TRBD1. J was trimmed by 8 bases and V by 5 bases; bases with no gene match: 10. CDR3 length: 15 amino acids. In germline, CDR1 is SEHNR, CDR2 FQNEAQ (reference sequence). CDR3 amino acids: CASSPRQGGFDEQFF. The CDR3, as DNA: TGTGCCAGCAGCCCCCGACAGGGGGGCTTCGATGAGCAGTTCTTC. The complete variable domain, with remaining parts taken from reference TRBV7-9 and TRBJ2-1, reads DTGVSQNPRHKITKRGQNVTFRCDPISEHNRLYWYRQTLGQGPEFLTYFQNEAQLEKSRLLSDRFSAERPKGSFSTLEIQRTEQGDSAMYLCASSPRQGGFDEQFFGPGTRLTVL.

The chain has TRBV7-9 and TRBJ1-1, with a tentative D call TRBD1 (5 bases). The CDR3 contains 14 residues. Deletions cut 7 bases from V and 6 bases from J, with 18 bases between. CDR1 is SEHNR, CDR2 FQNEAQ, per germline (reference sequence). The CDR3 loop reads CASTLSGGEAEAFF. The CDR3 bases are TGTGCCAGCACCCTTAGTGGGGGAGAGGCTGAAGCTTTCTTT.

Worth noting for this clonotype: A single base separates this from a much larger clone, so it may be a read error. The rearrangement links TRBV6-2 or TRBV6-3 to TRBJ1-5; D not certain. The germline V gene has CDR1 MNHEY and CDR2 SVGEGT. The CDR3 spans 13 residues. The CDR3 is CARSYLEVEPQHF. The CDR3 coding sequence is TGTGCCCGCAGTTACTTGGAGGTGGAACCCCAGCATTTT.

This clonotype was recorded at least ten times. The J gene is TRBJ2-3, the V gene TRBV29-1; 13 nucleotides agree with TRBD2. This CDR3 contains 15 residues. Trimming cost V 5 bases and J 6 bases; bases outside gene matches: 8. CDR1 and CDR2 from the germline V gene are SQVTM and ANQGSEA. The CDR3, as DNA: TGCAGCGTTCACGGGACTAGCGGGGACTTGGATACGCAGTATTTT. It encodes CSVHGTSGDLDTQYF.

This chain joins TRBV10-1 and TRBJ2-3; TRBD1 matches 9 bases. Germline V gene lookup returns CDR1 WNHNN and CDR2 SYGVQD (reference sequence). The CDR3 consists of 15 residues. The V gene end was trimmed by 5 bases and the J gene end by 6 bases; junction bases not matched to a gene: 9. CDR3 amino acids: CASSMGQGGLDTQYF. The CDR3 DNA reads TGCGCCAGCAGTATGGGACAGGGAGGTTTGGATACGCAGTATTTT.

This clonotype was seen more than once but under ten times. This chain joins TRBV6-2 or TRBV6-3 and TRBJ1-1, with D perhaps matching TRBD1 (6 bases). V was cut by 6 bases and J by 3 bases, with 14 bases left in between. CDR1 is MNHEY, CDR2 SVGEGT, per germline. The CDR3 length is 14 residues. Written as DNA, the CDR3 is TGTGCCAGCAGCAAAAGGGGGTCCTACACTGAAGCTTTCTTT. Encoded protein: CASSKRGSYTEAFF.

The chain links TRBV4-1 to TRBJ1-4, with TRBD1 as a possible D gene (5 bases). CDR3 length: 16 residues. The germline V and J ends were trimmed by 0 bases and 6 bases, with 14 bases remaining between them. Germline V gives CDR1 MGHRA, CDR2 YSYEKL. The CDR3 spells CASSQDETGVDEKLFF. The CDR3 DNA sequence: TGCGCCAGCAGCCAAGACGAGACGGGGGTCGATGAAAAACTGTTTTTT.

CDR3 in amino acids: CAWSSGTGIYYEQYF. In nucleotides, the CDR3 is TGTGCCTGGAGTTCCGGGACAGGGATTTACTACGAGCAGTACTTC. J is TRBJ2-7 and V is TRBV30; 9 positions match TRBD1. The CDR3 is 15 residues long. V gave up 2 bases and J gave up 3 bases; unmatched junction bases: 8. Per germline, CDR1 GTSNPN and CDR2 SVGIG (reference sequence).